The following is a TCR beta chain sequence with its context. Its specificity is not known. This entry comes from a study of blood T cells in healthy people across ages. From germline, CDR1 is SGHRS and CDR2 YFSETQ. This CDR3 has 13 residues. V gave up 5 bases and J gave up 6 bases, with 14 bases separating them. A second PCR of about 7 to 12 cycles used a sample-barcoded 5' primer and a J-beta primer mix. TCRdb processed the 5' RACE reads anew with MiXCR; each CDR3 protein has one entry. The sample has hundreds of thousands of distinct CDR3 sequences, under 25% seen once; the top ten hold roughly 3.7%. The study, taken as a whole, reports: TCR beta diversity correlated strongly with naive T cell percentage. Age showed a roughly linear inverse relationship with TCR beta diversity per million T cells.

The rearrangement joins TRBV5-1 to TRBJ1-1; no reliable D call. This clonotype was obtained from a man between 65 and 85 years old in good health. Sample: blood. CDR3 coding DNA: TGCGCCAGCAGTACACCCTCGGGCTCTGAAGCTTTCTTT. Its protein product is CASSTPSGSEAFF.